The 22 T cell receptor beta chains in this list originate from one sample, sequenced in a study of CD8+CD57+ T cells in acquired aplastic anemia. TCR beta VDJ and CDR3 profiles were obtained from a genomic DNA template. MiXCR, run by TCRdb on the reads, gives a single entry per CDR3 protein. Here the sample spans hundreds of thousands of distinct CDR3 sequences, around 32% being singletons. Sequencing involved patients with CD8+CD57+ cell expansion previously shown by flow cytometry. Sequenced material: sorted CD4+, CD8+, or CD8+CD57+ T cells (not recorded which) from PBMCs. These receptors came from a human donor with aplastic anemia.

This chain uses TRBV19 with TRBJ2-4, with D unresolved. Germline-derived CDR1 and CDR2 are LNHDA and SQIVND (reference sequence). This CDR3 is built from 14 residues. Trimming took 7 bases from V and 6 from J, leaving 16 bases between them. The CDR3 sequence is CASIPLAGGNIQYF. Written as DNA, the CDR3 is TGTGCCAGTATCCCGCTGGCAGGCGGAAACATTCAGTACTTC. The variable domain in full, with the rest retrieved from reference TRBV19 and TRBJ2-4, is DGGITQSPKYLFRKEGQNVTLSCEQNLNHDAMYWYRQDPGQGLRLIYYSQIVNDFQKGDIAEGYSVSREKKESFPLTVTSAQKNPTAFYLCASIPLAGGNIQYFGAGTRLSVL.

The CDR3 region has the DNA TGTGCCAGCAGTTTGGGTCAGTTCGGCAATCAGCCCCAGCATTTT. Translated: CASSLGQFGNQPQHF. This chain joins TRBV6-5 and TRBJ1-5; D unclear. The CDR3 extends over 15 amino acids. V dropped 4 bases and J dropped 2 bases, with 12 bases sitting between them. Germline lookup yields CDR1 MNHEY and CDR2 SVGAGI.

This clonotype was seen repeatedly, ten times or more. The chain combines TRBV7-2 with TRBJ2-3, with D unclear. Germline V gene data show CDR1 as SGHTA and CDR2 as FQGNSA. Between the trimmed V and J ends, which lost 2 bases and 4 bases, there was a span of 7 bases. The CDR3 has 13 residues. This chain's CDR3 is CASSLPPADTQYF. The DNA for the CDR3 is TGTGCCAGCAGCTTACCTCCCGCAGATACGCAGTATTTT.

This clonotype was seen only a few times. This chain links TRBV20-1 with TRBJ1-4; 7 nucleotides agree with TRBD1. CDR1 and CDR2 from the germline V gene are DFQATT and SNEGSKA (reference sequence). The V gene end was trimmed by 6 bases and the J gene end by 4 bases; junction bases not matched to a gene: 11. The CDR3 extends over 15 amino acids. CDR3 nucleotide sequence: TGCAGTGCCCCCGACAGGGCTCGTGATAATGAAAAACTGTTTTTT. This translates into CSAPDRARDNEKLFF.

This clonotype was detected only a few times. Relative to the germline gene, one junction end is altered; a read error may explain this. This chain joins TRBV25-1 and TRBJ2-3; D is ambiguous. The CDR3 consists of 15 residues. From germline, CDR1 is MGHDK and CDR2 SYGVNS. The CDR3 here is CASSPSSAGRDAQYF. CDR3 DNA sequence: TGTGCCAGCAGTCCCAGTAGTGCAGGAAGAGATGCGCAGTATTTT.

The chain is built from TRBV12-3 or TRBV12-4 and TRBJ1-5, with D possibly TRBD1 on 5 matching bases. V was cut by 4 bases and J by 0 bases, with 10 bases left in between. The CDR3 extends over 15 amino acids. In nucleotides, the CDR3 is TGTGCCAGCAGTTCTGACAGTCTTAGCAATCAGCCCCAGCATTTT. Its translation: CASSSDSLSNQPQHF.

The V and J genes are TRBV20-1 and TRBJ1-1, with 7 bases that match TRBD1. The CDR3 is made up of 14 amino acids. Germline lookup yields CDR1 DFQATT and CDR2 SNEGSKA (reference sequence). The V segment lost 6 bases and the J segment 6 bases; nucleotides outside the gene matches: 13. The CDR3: CSARTSGGGAEAFF. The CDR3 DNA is TGCAGTGCGAGAACTTCAGGGGGGGGGGCTGAAGCTTTCTTT.

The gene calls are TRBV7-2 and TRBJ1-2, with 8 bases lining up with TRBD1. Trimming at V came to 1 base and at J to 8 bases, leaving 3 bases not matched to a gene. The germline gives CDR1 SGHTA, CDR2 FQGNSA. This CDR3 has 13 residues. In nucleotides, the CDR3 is TGTGCCAGCAGCTTAGACGGACAGGGCGGCTACACCTTC. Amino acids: CASSLDGQGGYTF. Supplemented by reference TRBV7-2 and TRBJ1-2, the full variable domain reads GAGVSQSPSNKVTEKGKDVELRCDPISGHTALYWYRQSLGQGLEFLIYFQGNSAPDKSGLPSDRFSAERTGGSVSTLTIQRTQQEDSAVYLCASSLDGQGGYTFGSGTRLTVV.

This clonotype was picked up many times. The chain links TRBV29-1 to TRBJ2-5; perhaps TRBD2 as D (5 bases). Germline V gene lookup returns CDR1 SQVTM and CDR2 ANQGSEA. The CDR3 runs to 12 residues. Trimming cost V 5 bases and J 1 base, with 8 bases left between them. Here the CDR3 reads CSVRGSQETQYF. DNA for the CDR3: TGCAGCGTTAGAGGGAGCCAAGAGACCCAGTACTTC. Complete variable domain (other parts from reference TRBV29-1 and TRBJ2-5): SAVISQKPSRDICQRGTSLTIQCQVDSQVTMMFWYRQQPGQSLTLIATANQGSEATYESGFVIDKFPISRPNLTFSTLTVSNMSPEDSSIYLCSVRGSQETQYFGPGTRLLVL.

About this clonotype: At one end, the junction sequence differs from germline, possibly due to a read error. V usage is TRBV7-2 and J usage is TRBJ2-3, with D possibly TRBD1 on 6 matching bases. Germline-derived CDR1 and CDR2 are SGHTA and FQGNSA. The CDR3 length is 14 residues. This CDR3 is CASSPPTGTGTQYF. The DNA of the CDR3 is TGTGCCAGCAGCCCCCCGACAGGAACAGGTACGCAGTATTTT.

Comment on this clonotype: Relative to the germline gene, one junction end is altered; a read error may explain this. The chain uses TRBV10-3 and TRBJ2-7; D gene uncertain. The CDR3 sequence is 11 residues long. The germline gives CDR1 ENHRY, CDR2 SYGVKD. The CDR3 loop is CASSDPSEQYF. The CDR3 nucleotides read TGTGCCAGCAGTGACCCCTCCGAGCAGTACTTC.

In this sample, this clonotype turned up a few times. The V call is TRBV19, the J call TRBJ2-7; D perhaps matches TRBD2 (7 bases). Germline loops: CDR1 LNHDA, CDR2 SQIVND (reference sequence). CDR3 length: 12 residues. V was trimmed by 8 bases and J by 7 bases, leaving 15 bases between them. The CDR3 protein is CASAKGGEEQYF. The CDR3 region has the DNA TGTGCCAGTGCTAAGGGGGGGGAAGAGCAGTACTTC.

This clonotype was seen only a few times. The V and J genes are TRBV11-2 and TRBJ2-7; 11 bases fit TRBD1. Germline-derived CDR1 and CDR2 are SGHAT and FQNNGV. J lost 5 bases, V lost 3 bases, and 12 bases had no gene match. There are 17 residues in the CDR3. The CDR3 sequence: CASSFKGPPGQGDEQYF. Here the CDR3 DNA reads TGTGCCAGCAGCTTTAAGGGTCCACCGGGACAGGGGGACGAGCAGTACTTC.

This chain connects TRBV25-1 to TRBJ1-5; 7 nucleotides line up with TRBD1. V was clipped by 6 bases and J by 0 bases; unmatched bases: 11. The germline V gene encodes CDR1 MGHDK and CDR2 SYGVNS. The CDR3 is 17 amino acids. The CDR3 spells CASSKGGTAYSNQPQHF. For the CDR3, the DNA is TGTGCCAGCAGCAAAGGAGGGACAGCATATAGCAATCAGCCCCAGCATTTT.

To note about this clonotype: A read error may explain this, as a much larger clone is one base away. As DNA, the CDR3 is TGTGCCACCAGTGATTTGTCCGGGGTCTCCTACGAGCAGTACTTC. Translated, it gives CATSDLSGVSYEQYF. V usage is TRBV24-1 and J usage is TRBJ2-7; D is possibly TRBD2 (5 bases). Germline CDR1 and CDR2: KGHDR and SFDVKD. V lost 0 bases and J lost 0, with 8 bases in between. This CDR3 is 15 amino acids long.

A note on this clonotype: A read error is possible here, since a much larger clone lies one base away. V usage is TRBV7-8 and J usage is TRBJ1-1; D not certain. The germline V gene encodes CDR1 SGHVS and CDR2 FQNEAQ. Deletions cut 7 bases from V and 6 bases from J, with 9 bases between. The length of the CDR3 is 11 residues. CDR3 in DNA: TGTGCCAGCACCTCGGCCGCTGAAGCTTTCTTT. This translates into CASTSAAEAFF. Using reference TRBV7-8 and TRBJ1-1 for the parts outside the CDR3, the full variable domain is GAGVSQSPRYKVAKRGQDVALRCDPISGHVSLFWYQQALGQGPEFLTYFQNEAQLDKSGLPSDRFFAERPEGSVSTLKIQRTQQEDSAVYLCASTSAAEAFFGQGTRLTVV.

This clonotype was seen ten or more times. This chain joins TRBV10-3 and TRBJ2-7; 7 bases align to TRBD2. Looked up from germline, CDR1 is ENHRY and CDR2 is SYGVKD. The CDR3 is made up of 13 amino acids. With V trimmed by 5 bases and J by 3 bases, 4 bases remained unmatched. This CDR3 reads CAISPSSGYEQYF. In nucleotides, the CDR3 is TGTGCCATCAGTCCCTCTAGCGGCTACGAGCAGTACTTC.

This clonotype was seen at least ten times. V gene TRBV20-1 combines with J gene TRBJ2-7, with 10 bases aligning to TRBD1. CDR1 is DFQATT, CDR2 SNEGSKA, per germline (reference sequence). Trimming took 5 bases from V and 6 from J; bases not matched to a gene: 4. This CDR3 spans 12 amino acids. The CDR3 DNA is TGCAGTGCTTCCGGGACAGGGGTCGAGCAGTACTTC. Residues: CSASGTGVEQYF.

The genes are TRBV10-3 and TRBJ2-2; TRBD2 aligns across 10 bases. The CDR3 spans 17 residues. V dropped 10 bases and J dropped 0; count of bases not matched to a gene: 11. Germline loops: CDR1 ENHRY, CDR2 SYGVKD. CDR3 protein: CASSSTGLAANTGELFF. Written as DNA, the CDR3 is TGTGCCAGCAGCTCGACCGGACTAGCGGCGAACACCGGGGAGCTGTTTTTT.

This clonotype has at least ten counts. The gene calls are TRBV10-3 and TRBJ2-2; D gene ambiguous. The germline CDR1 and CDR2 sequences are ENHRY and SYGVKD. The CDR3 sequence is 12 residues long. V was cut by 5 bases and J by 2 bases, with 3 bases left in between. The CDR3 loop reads CAISPNTGELFF. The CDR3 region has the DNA TGTGCCATCAGTCCAAACACCGGGGAGCTGTTTTTT.

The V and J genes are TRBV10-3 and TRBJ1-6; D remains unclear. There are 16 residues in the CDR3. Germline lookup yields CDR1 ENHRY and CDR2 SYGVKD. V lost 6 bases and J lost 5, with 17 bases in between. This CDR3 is CAIRHDWTGDNSPLHF. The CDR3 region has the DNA TGTGCCATCAGACACGATTGGACGGGAGATAATTCACCCCTCCACTTT.

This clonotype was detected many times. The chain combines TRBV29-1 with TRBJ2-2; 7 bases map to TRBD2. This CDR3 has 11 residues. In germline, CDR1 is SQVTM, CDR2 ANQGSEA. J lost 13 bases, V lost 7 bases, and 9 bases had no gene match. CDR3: CSGDYDGGLFF. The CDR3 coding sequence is TGCAGCGGGGACTACGACGGTGGGCTGTTTTTT.